One sample yielded the 10 T cell receptor beta chains listed below, sequenced in a study of blood T cell repertoires in COVID-19. Clones were read by immunoSEQ multiplex PCR, and TCRdb kept only the in-frame ones, dropping some. The sample carries 380,000 or so clones, around 84% recorded once. Input material: peripheral blood. These receptor sequences come from a human donor with acute or convalescent COVID-19. The donor label of this sample is uncertain.

The rearrangement joins TRBV5-1 to TRBJ1-2; TRBD1 might be the D (6 bases). Germline CDR1 and CDR2: SGHRS and YFSETQ. V gave up 0 bases and J gave up 2 bases, with 11 bases separating them. This CDR3 spans 15 amino acids. The CDR3 here is CASSLGGQSNYGYTF. DNA of the CDR3: TGCGCCAGCAGCTTGGGGGGGCAGTCGAACTATGGCTACACCTTC.

The chain has TRBV7-9 and TRBJ2-3; TRBD2 matches 10 bases. V shed 4 bases, J shed 0 bases, and the junction held 7 bases outside the gene matches. Germline V gene lookup returns CDR1 SEHNR and CDR2 FQNEAQ (reference sequence). This CDR3 contains 17 residues. CDR3 DNA: TGTGCCAGCAGCTCAGATTTGACTAGCGGGAGCACAGATACGCAGTATTTT. It is translated as CASSSDLTSGSTDTQYF.

V is TRBV10-1 and J is TRBJ1-1; 7 bases map to TRBD1. The CDR3 covers 13 residues. The ends lost 6 bases at V and 4 bases at J; junction bases unmatched: 5. Germline assignment: CDR1 WNHNN and CDR2 SYGVQD (reference sequence). CDR3 sequence: CASRGDRRTEAFF. The CDR3 DNA reads TGCGCCAGCAGAGGGGACAGACGCACTGAAGCTTTCTTT.

This clone has just one count. The rearrangement links TRBV28 to TRBJ1-2, with D perhaps matching TRBD1 (5 bases). The CDR3 has 14 residues. V dropped 4 bases and J dropped 8 bases, with 17 bases sitting between them. The germline CDR1 and CDR2 sequences are MDHEN and SYDVKM. CDR3 residues: CASSWPGTTWGYTF. The CDR3 coding sequence is TGTGCCAGCAGTTGGCCTGGGACTACCTGGGGCTACACCTTC.

This chain joins TRBV28 and TRBJ2-1; TRBD2 matches 10 bases. The junction had 7 bases not matched to a gene; V was cut back by 2 bases and J by 9 bases. This CDR3 has 15 residues. Germline CDR1 and CDR2: MDHEN and SYDVKM. The CDR3 DNA is TGTGCCAGCAGTTTAAGGCTAGCGGGGGTGGGTGAGCAGTTCTTC. It codes for CASSLRLAGVGEQFF.

This chain uses TRBV19 with TRBJ1-1; 7 bases are shared with TRBD1. CDR1 and CDR2 from the germline V gene are LNHDA and SQIVND (reference sequence). V lost 0 bases, J lost 4 bases, and 5 bases stayed unmatched. The CDR3 loop spans 15 amino acids. The CDR3 sequence is CASSIDFGTVTEAFF. The CDR3 DNA sequence: TGTGCCAGTAGTATAGACTTCGGGACAGTCACTGAAGCTTTCTTT.

This clone occurred a few times. The chain links TRBV19 to TRBJ1-1; no clear D gene. Between the trimmed V and J ends, which lost 2 bases and 6 bases, there was a span of 13 bases. The length of the CDR3 is 14 residues. Germline lookup yields CDR1 LNHDA and CDR2 SQIVND (reference sequence). The chain's CDR3 is CASSIPNIASEAFF. The CDR3 DNA reads as TGTGCCAGTAGTATACCGAACATTGCATCTGAAGCTTTCTTT.

The rearrangement links TRBV5-1 to TRBJ1-2; TRBD1 matches at 8 bases. The CDR3 spans 13 residues. V shed 4 bases, J shed 4 bases, and the junction held 3 bases outside the gene matches. Looked up from germline, CDR1 is SGHRS and CDR2 is YFSETQ. CDR3: CASSEDRAYGYTF. The DNA for the CDR3 is TGCGCCAGCAGCGAGGACAGGGCCTATGGCTACACCTTC.

Only one count was recorded for this clone. This chain connects TRBV28 to TRBJ1-1; D gene unclear. CDR3 size: 12 residues. V was cut by 2 bases and J by 4 bases, with 5 bases left in between. Germline V gene lookup returns CDR1 MDHEN and CDR2 SYDVKM. CDR3 region: CASSLLRTEAFF. The CDR3 DNA reads TGTGCCAGCAGTTTACTTCGCACTGAAGCTTTCTTT.

J is TRBJ2-1 and V is TRBV5-1; TRBD2 matches 7 bases. The CDR3 has 15 amino acids. Germline lookup yields CDR1 SGHRS and CDR2 YFSETQ. With 4 bases clipped from V and 7 bases from J, the junction kept 11 bases outside the gene matches. In DNA form, the CDR3 reads TGCGCCAGCAGCCCCCGGGGGGAGACGAGTAATGAGCAGTTCTTC. This encodes CASSPRGETSNEQFF.